The rows below give T cell receptor beta chains drawn from one sample of a study of T cell responses to AZD1222 COVID-19 vaccine. The protocol was immunoSEQ multiplex PCR, while the TCRdb copy is restricted to in-frame clones and leaves out a portion. The data contain 90,000 to 110,000 clones, around 76% of them singletons. Sequenced here: peripheral blood, sampled on day 0 of AZD1222 vaccination. These receptors all come from an adult in good health. The CDR3 runs from the conserved cysteine through the conserved F or W. The order of the fields is D gene, J gene, clone size, V gene, CDR3 DNA, CDR3 protein. D genes are given only for firm matches. Not all rows give a size; the values are once, few, many and, for expanded clones, a class.

D: NA
J: TRBJ2-7
size: few
V: TRBV18
DNA: TGTGCCAGCTCACCAGGTCGCTCGCTCTACGAGCAGTACTTC
CDR3: CASSPGRSLYEQYF

D: TRBD1
J: TRBJ1-6
size: NA
V: TRBV7-9
DNA: TGTGCCAGCAGCCGAGGGGGCGAGTCACCCCTCCACTTT
CDR3: CASSRGGESPLHF

D: NA
J: TRBJ1-2
size: NA
V: TRBV5-1
DNA: TGCGCCAGCAGCTTGGCGGACACCTATGGCTACACCTTC
CDR3: CASSLADTYGYTF

D: NA
J: TRBJ1-2
size: NA
V: TRBV19
DNA: TGTGCCAGTAGTATCACCGGGACCGGTAACTATGGCTACACCTTC
CDR3: CASSITGTGNYGYTF

D: TRBD1
J: TRBJ2-4
size: NA
V: TRBV7-2
DNA: TGTGCCAGCAGCTCACAGGGGGCTGGGGACATTCAGTACTTC
CDR3: CASSSQGAGDIQYF

D: NA
J: TRBJ1-3
size: NA
V: TRBV20-1
DNA: TGCAGTGCTAGTCAAGCTGGAAACACCATATATTTT
CDR3: CSASQAGNTIYF

D: NA
J: TRBJ2-5
size: NA
V: TRBV9
DNA: TGTGCCAGCAGCTTAGGGGGGGGCTCCCAAGAGACCCAGTACTTC
CDR3: CASSLGGGSQETQYF

D: NA
J: TRBJ1-2
size: NA
V: TRBV6-1
DNA: TGTGCCAGCAGTGAGGGGGTCAACACGGCCTATGGCTACACCTTC
CDR3: CASSEGVNTAYGYTF

D: TRBD2
J: TRBJ2-4
size: NA
V: TRBV7-8
DNA: TGTGCCAGCAGGAAAGAGGCACTAGCGGGGGGGAACAAAAACATTCAGTACTTC
CDR3: CASRKEALAGGNKNIQYF

D: NA
J: TRBJ2-3
size: NA
V: TRBV5-1
DNA: TGCGCCAGCAGCATGGGAGTCGGTAATCAGCCCCAGTATTTT
CDR3: CASSMGVGNQPQYF

D: NA
J: TRBJ1-2
size: NA
V: TRBV19
DNA: TGTGCCAGTCACGGGGCACGGGGCTACACCTTC
CDR3: CASHGARGYTF

D: TRBD2
J: TRBJ2-3
size: NA
V: TRBV4-2
DNA: TGTGCCAGCAGCCAAGATTTTATGACTAGCGGGGGGGCAGATACGCAGTATTTT
CDR3: CASSQDFMTSGGADTQYF

D: NA
J: TRBJ2-1
size: NA
V: TRBV9
DNA: TGTGCCAGCAGCGTAGCGGGAACAGGGTACAATGAGCAGTTCTTC
CDR3: CASSVAGTGYNEQFF

D: NA
J: TRBJ1-1
size: NA
V: TRBV29-1
DNA: TGCAGCGTTGAAAGGGGCGGCACTGAAGCTTTCTTT
CDR3: CSVERGGTEAFF

D: NA
J: TRBJ2-1
size: few
V: TRBV7-9
DNA: TGTGCCAGCAGCTTACTACGGAGCTCCTACAATGAGCAGTTCTTC
CDR3: CASSLLRSSYNEQFF

D: NA
J: TRBJ1-1
size: NA
V: TRBV5-1
DNA: TGCGCCAGCAGTGGGGGGTCAGGGCTGAACACTGAAGCTTTCTTT
CDR3: CASSGGSGLNTEAFF

D: TRBD1
J: TRBJ2-7
size: NA
V: TRBV5-8
DNA: TGTGCCAGCAGCTGGGACAGGAGCTCCTACGAGCAGTACTTC
CDR3: CASSWDRSSYEQYF

D: NA
J: TRBJ1-1
size: NA
V: TRBV5-1
DNA: TGCGCCAGCAGCGCCCAAAAAGGGGTAACTGAAGCTTTCTTT
CDR3: CASSAQKGVTEAFF

D: NA
J: TRBJ2-7
size: few
V: TRBV7-3
DNA: TGTGCCAGCAGCTTAGCAGGGGTACCGCGGTACGAGCAGTACTTC
CDR3: CASSLAGVPRYEQYF

D: TRBD2
J: TRBJ2-1
size: NA
V: TRBV10-3
DNA: TGTGCCATCAGTGTGTCCAGCGGGGGTACTTACAATGAGCAGTTCTTC
CDR3: CAISVSSGGTYNEQFF

D: TRBD1
J: TRBJ1-2
size: NA
V: TRBV10-3
DNA: TGTGCCATCAGTTTGGACGACAGGGGGCCTGGCTACACCTTC
CDR3: CAISLDDRGPGYTF

D: NA
J: TRBJ2-1
size: NA
V: TRBV25-1
DNA: TGTGCCAGCAGTTCCAATAATGAGCAGTTCTTC
CDR3: CASSSNNEQFF